This T cell receptor beta chain emerged from a study of cytomegalovirus exposure and HLA in healthy donors (dated by TCRdb to 2016 to 2017). Looking at the study overall: In an earlier analysis of fewer than 750 of the donors, about 270 Gb of sequence data and approximately 100 million unique TCR beta sequences from 150 million to 200 million T cells were reported. Approximately 310 gigabases of sequencing data and tens of millions of unique TCR sequences were included in an early release covering 550 to 800 HLA-typed donors. Of the 300 to 400 genotyped donors, 65% to 90% fell in the genetic ancestry cluster associated with self-reported Caucasian donors. The study aimed to test whether cataloging public T cell receptors could reveal signatures of past pathogen exposure. The study used immunosequencing to profile the T cell repertoires of approximately 690 subjects and linked those repertoires to cytomegalovirus serostatus. Along with the roughly 710-subject first cohort, a separate validation cohort of around 110 different subjects was used. To predict cytomegalovirus infection status, the study combined high-throughput TCR immunosequencing, statistical association of individual TCRs with disease status, and machine learning. A later analysis re-analyzed previously published TCR beta repertoires from several hundred donors and added high-resolution HLA genotyping to study TCR occurrence patterns. In the later analysis, no new phenotypic data were used to find candidate immune exposures; instead, reliance was placed on TCR beta sequences and their occurrence across donors. To decide whether each TCR beta V gene segment behaved as functional or pseudogenic, an earlier analysis of approximately 590 of the donors relied on high-throughput TCR beta sequencing. Alongside the repertoire data, information on donor age, sex, ethnicity and CMV serostatus was compiled. A later genetic analysis took genome-wide SNP genotypes for 398 of the 666 donors and used that subset as a discovery cohort. Every repertoire in the discovery cohort had been generated on one and the same sequencing platform. HLA typing covered class I and class II loci at four-digit resolution. The number of typed donors differed by locus: about 620-640 for A, B, C, DRB1 and DQB1; 500 to 550 for DQA1; some 610 for DPA1; and approximately 450 for DPB1. A handful of DR-DQ haplotypes were handled as single units for association and clustering because linkage in the cohort was strong. Among under 450 genotyped donors of the cohort, an average of roughly 240,000 unique TCR beta nucleotide sequences were sequenced per donor, about a sixth of them non-productive.

From its cysteine to its phenylalanine, the CDR3 spans 14 amino acids. The CDR3 DNA has 42 bases and is translated from base 1. At the junction V is shortened by 6 bases and J by 0 bases, with 9 bases in between. CDR1 MNHEY and CDR2 SVGAGI were looked up in the germline V gene. The paper as a whole reports these results and caveats: Cytomegalovirus status was reported to be diagnosed by the classifier with high specificity and sensitivity in both the original and validation cohorts. V-gene and J-gene trimming of TCR beta chains was associated with a missense DCLRE1C variant in a later genetic analysis, and the association was replicated in an independent cohort. Most TCR sequences were observed very rarely across donors, whereas some public TCRs were present in many individuals. The authors suggested that the approach could potentially be extended to other disease states and immunological phenotypes. When HLA alleles, especially DR and DQ, strongly co-occurred, TCR associations were difficult to assign to individual alleles. Correlated functional status among segregating V segments might be attributable to linkage disequilibrium, but an unknown experimental factor could not be ruled out. According to a later analysis, TCR association rates differed among HLA loci, with DRB1 alleles showing the most associated TCRs and HLA-C alleles showing the fewest. In an earlier analysis of more than 450 of the donors, most TCR beta V segments were observed in productive rearrangements about 87% or about 30% of the time, broadly matching IMGT annotations. A few of the identified cytomegalovirus-associated TCR beta chains were confirmed in vitro to be specific for cytomegalovirus antigens. Roughly uniform sequencing depth across donors was assumed in presence/absence analyses, although this assumption may not hold. CMV serostatus was the only immune exposure information available for the cohort. Because HLA typing was unavailable for some donors at each locus, only the typed subset was used in association tests. A group of highly shared sequence variants was considered likely to be a technical artifact of the sequencing pipeline. A further reported finding was that TCR beta sequences accurately predicted the HLA-A and HLA-B alleles for most subjects in the first cohort. According to a later genetic analysis, donors in an Asian-associated ancestry cluster had fewer N-insertions in productive TCRs than the approximately 690-donor mean. The cohort was sequenced for TCR beta chains only, and without alpha or paired-chain data the features that could be detected were limited. The 87-base-pair reads could not distinguish some IMGT-functional V segments, including TRBV6-2 and TRBV6-3, so those segments were excluded. Specific HLA alleles were associated with roughly 16,000 TCR beta sequences at a false discovery rate of 0.05 in a later analysis. A later analysis found that most CMV-associated TCR beta chains appeared HLA-restricted, with HLA associations seemingly driven largely by CMV exposure. A total of roughly 160 TCR beta chains were listed by the study as associated with cytomegalovirus. In a later analysis, HLA-associated TCR beta chains were found to be more clonally expanded and to have lower generation probabilities than equally common non-associated chains. Roughly 15 rarely observed V segments, including chromosome 9 orphons, were excluded from the earlier analysis of approximately 500 of the donors because counts were too low. In a later analysis, several top co-occurrence clusters were reported to appear linked to parvovirus B19, influenza, CMV and Epstein-Barr virus.

On this clone itself: Its cognate antigen has yet to be identified. Base qualities are missing; no much larger clone stands one base away.

The library came from the immunoSEQ multiplex PCR assay. For the multiplex PCR, a mixture combining 60 forward primers for TCR Vbeta segments and 13 reverse primers for TCR Jbeta segments was used. The CDR3 region of rearranged TCR beta genes was amplified from genomic DNA by a multiplex PCR assay. On the Illumina HiSeq System, the amplified TCR beta libraries were sequenced as 87-base-pair reads. The original pipeline was this. Across the roughly 700 repertoires, a later analysis counted roughly 77 million unique TCR beta chains, 9 million to 14 million of which were shared by at least two donors. Raw reads were error-corrected and collapsed into unique sequences by a nearest-neighbor algorithm in which closely related sequences were merged to remove PCR and sequencing errors. CDR3 sequences were aligned to IMGT reference sequences to assign V, D and J gene segments. Each retained sequence needed at least a six-nucleotide match to both a V gene segment and a J gene segment. A rearrangement counted as productive if the CDR3 had no stop codons and remained in frame with V and J, and every other rearrangement counted as non-productive. CDR3 was defined according to IMGT convention as the region running from the second conserved V-encoded cysteine to the conserved J-encoded phenylalanine. Sequences without an unambiguous match to a single V gene segment were excluded from the earlier analysis of about 600 of the donors. An earlier analysis of a few hundred of the donors called V segments functional above 56.7% productive rearrangements and segregating when the between-donor standard deviation exceeded 5%. To diagnose cytomegalovirus status from the catalog of TCR beta chain sequences, a statistical classification framework was built. In a later analysis, V and J genes were assigned by comparing TCR nucleotide sequences against IMGT/GENE-DB human TR gene sequences. Using the TCRdist pipeline, a later analysis assigned CDR3 sequences along with most-parsimonious VDJ recombination scenarios. In a later analysis, each TCR beta chain was defined by its CDR3 amino acid sequence together with its V-gene family, and reads without a unique V-gene family were excluded. To address suspected cross-contamination and a sequencing artifact, a later analysis removed 592 highly shared, low-generation-probability nucleotide sequences. A later analysis calculated a clonal expansion index for each public chain from normalized within-repertoire ranks of inferred template counts. A later analysis computed generation probabilities with a VDJ recombination model fitted to out-of-frame rearrangements, and checked the results against IGoR. In a later analysis, hypergeometric tests were used to score TCR-TCR, TCR-HLA and TCR-CMV co-occurrence, with a repertoire-size bias correction applied to TCR pairs. In a later analysis, false discovery rates were estimated by permuting HLA or CMV assignments 20 times. A later analysis grouped co-occurring TCRs with DBSCAN, adding TCRdist sequence similarity when clustering within HLA-allele-positive subsets. Repertoires with fewer than 30,000 or more than 120,000 public chains were left out of co-occurrence clustering, as were about five repertoires with anomalous nucleotide sharing. This immuneACCESS table, as held by TCRdb, lists in-frame sequences with V and J called but not all clones. Of the missing ones, under half trace to an unresolved V gene in checked studies; the others have no known cause. V, J and clone size derive from that table, while D and trimming were established from the DNA sequence. Present in this sample are over 150,000 clones, roughly 78% of which were seen just once. Of the sample, 1% falls within the top ten clones.

The cohort comprised around 690 healthy bone marrow donors. Cohort members were all nominally healthy when sampled, although unrecorded immune exposures were likely present. The donor tested CMV seropositive, placing the donor among the 250 to 350 seropositive members of the cohort. Each donor provided a peripheral blood sample, and peripheral blood mononuclear cells were used for TCR beta sequencing. The Qiagen DNeasy Blood Extraction Kit was used to extract genomic DNA from the blood cell samples. Specimen: PBMCs. This sequence uses TRBV6-5 and TRBJ1-3; no confident D gene assignment can be made. This sequence was found in a woman aged 45-65 years in good health and CMV-seropositive. For the CDR3, the sequence is CASSPRYSGNTIYF. The sequenced DNA is TGTGCCAGCAGCCCTCGTTACTCTGGAAACACCATATATTTT.